This T cell receptor (beta chain) was obtained from a study of radiotherapy plus CTLA-4 blockade in lung cancer. Per the germline V gene, CDR1 is SGHTA and CDR2 is FQGNSA. The CDR3 runs to 15 residues. The ends were cut back, 5 bases at V and 6 bases at J, with 17 bases in the middle. TCRdb's copy holds only in-frame clones and misses some; the assay was immunoSEQ multiplex PCR. The data contain tens of thousands of clones, around 86% of them singletons. Material: peripheral blood, obtained from a patient treated with radiotherapy plus ipilimumab. The chain links TRBV7-2 to TRBJ2-1; D may match TRBD1 or TRBD2 (5 bases each). The receptor's source is a human donor with non-small cell lung cancer that progressed on radiotherapy plus ipilimumab. The CDR3: CASSPRGVTANEQFF. The CDR3 DNA reads as TGTGCCAGCAGCCCCCGGGGCGTGACGGCCAATGAGCAGTTCTTC.